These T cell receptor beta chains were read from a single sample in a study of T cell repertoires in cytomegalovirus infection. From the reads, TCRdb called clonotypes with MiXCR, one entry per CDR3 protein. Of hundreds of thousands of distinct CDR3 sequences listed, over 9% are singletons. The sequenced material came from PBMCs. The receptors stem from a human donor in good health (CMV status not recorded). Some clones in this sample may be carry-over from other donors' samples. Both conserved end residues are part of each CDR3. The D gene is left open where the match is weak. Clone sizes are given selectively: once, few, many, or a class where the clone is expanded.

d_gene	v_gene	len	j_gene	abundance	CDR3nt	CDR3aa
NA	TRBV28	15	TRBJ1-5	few	TGTGCCACCGAAAGCACAGGTCCTAGCAATCAGCCCCAGCATTTT	CATESTGPSNQPQHF
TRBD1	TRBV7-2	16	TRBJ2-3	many	TGTGCCAGCAGCTCAAGGACAGGAGTTAGCACAGATACGCAGTATTTT	CASSSRTGVSTDTQYF
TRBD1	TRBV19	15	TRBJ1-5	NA	TGTGCCAGCCGGGACAGTCCCACGGGTAGTCAGCCCCAGCATTTT	CASRDSPTGSQPQHF
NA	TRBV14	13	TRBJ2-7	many	TGTGCCAGCGGGGGACTCCTTGACTACGAGCAGTACTTC	CASGGLLDYEQYF
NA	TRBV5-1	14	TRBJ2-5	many	TGCGCCAGCAGCGTTTCAGGGGTGAGGGAGACCCAGTACTTC	CASSVSGVRETQYF
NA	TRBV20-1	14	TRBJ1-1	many	TGCAGTGCTAGAGAACCCCAGGAGAACACTGAAGCTTTCTTT	CSAREPQENTEAFF
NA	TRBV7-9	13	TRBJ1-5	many	TGTGCCAGCAGCTGGAAAGGGGCCCAGCCCCAGCATTTT	CASSWKGAQPQHF
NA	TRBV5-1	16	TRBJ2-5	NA	TGCGCCAGCAGCTTGGCAGGGGCCAGGGGTGAGGAGACCCAGTACTTC	CASSLAGARGEETQYF
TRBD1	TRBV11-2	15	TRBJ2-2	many	TGTGCCAGCAGCGGAAGGACAGGGAGGATCGGGGAGCTGTTTTTT	CASSGRTGRIGELFF
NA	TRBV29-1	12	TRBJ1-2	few	TGCAGCGCCGTGGGGGAAAACTATGGCTACACCTTC	CSAVGENYGYTF
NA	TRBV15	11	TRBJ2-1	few	TGTGCCACCAGGGGACGGAATGAGCAGTTCTTC	CATRGRNEQFF
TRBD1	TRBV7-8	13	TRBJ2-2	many	TGTGCCAGCACCCAGGGGGACACCGGGGAGCTGTTTTTT	CASTQGDTGELFF
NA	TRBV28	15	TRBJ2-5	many	TGTGCCAGCAGAGGTTATAGCGGAGCGCAAGAGACCCAGTACTTC	CASRGYSGAQETQYF
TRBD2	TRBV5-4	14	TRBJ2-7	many	TGTGCCAGCAGTGTATTAGCGGGAGGATACGAGCAGTACTTC	CASSVLAGGYEQYF
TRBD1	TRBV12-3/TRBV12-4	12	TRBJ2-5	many	TGTGCCTGCGGGACAGGGGGAGAGACCCAGTACTTC	CACGTGGETQYF
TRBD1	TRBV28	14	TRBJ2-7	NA	TGTGCCAGCACCGATCCGACAGGGACCTACGAGCAGTACTTC	CASTDPTGTYEQYF
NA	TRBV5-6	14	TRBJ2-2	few	TGTGCCAGCAGCTTGGACAGGGAGGTTGGGGAGCTGTTTTTT	CASSLDREVGELFF
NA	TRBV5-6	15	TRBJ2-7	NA	TGTGCCAGCAGCTTTGGCGGGGGCCAATACTACGAGCAGTACTTC	CASSFGGGQYYEQYF
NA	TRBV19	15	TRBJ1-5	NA	TGTGCCAGTAGGGTGGCGGCAAGAAGCAATCAGCCCCAGCATTTT	CASRVAARSNQPQHF
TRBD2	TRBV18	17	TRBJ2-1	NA	TGTGCCAGCTCACCACCGAGCGGGGTAAGGACCTACAATGAGCAGTTCTTC	CASSPPSGVRTYNEQFF
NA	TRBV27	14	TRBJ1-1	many	TGTGCCAGCAGTTTATCATCCGAAGGGGCTGAAGCTTTCTTT	CASSLSSEGAEAFF
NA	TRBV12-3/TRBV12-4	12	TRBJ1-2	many	TGTGCCAGCAGCCGAGCAGATGGCGGCTACACCTTC	CASSRADGGYTF
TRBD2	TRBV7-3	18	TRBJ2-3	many	TGTGCCAGCAGCTTAGCCTTCCGGATAGCGGGAGACGCAGATACGCAGTATTTT	CASSLAFRIAGDADTQYF
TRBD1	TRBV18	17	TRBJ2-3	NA	TGTGCCAGCTCACCAATGAGGGACAGGGTTGGCACAGATACGCAGTATTTT	CASSPMRDRVGTDTQYF
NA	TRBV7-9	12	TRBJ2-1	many	TGTGCCAGCAGCTTAGGGGTCGATGAGCAGTTCTTC	CASSLGVDEQFF
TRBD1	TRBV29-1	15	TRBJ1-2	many	TGCAGCGTTCGAGGTGGGGACAGGGAGGACTATGGCTACACCTTC	CSVRGGDREDYGYTF
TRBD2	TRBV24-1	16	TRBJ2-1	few	TGTGCCACCAGTGATCCCGGGACTAGCGGGCCGAATGAGCAGTTCTTC	CATSDPGTSGPNEQFF
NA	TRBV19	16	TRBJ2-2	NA	TGTGCCAGTTCCCCGGCAGGGCACCTTAACACCGGGGAGCTGTTTTTT	CASSPAGHLNTGELFF
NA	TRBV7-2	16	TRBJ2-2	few	TGTGCCAGCAGCTTAAACAGGGTGGCGAACACCGGGGAGCTGTTTTTT	CASSLNRVANTGELFF
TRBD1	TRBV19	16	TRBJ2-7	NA	TGTGCCAGTAACAAGCTCCGGGACAGGGGCAACTACGAGCAGTACTTC	CASNKLRDRGNYEQYF
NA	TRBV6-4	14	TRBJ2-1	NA	TGTGCCAGCAGTGACCCGGGGGCGGGGGATGAGCAGTTCTTC	CASSDPGAGDEQFF
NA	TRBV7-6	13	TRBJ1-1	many	TGTGCCAGCAGCGTCACAGAGAACACTGAAGCTTTCTTT	CASSVTENTEAFF
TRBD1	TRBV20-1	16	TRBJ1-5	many	TGCAGTGCTAGAGTCTCCGGGACAGGAGGGAATCAGCCCCAGCATTTT	CSARVSGTGGNQPQHF
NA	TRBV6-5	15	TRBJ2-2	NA	TGTGCCAGCAGTTACTCGAAGGCGGTGACCGGGGAGCTGTTTTTT	CASSYSKAVTGELFF
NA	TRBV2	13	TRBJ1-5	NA	TGTGCCAGCAGTGGACAGGTTGGTCCGCCCCAGCATTTT	CASSGQVGPPQHF
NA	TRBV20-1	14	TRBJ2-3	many	TGCAGTGCTAGGGACACCTCACCCACAGATACGCAGTATTTT	CSARDTSPTDTQYF
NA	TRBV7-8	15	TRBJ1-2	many	TGTGCCAGCGCCCCCGGAAGAGAAAATAACTATGGCTACACCTTC	CASAPGRENNYGYTF
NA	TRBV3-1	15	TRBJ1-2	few	TGTGCCAGCAGCCAACTCGACAGGTCCAACTATGGCTACACCTTC	CASSQLDRSNYGYTF
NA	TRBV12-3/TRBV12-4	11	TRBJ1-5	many	TGTGCCAGCCGCCGCAATCAGCCCCAGCATTTT	CASRRNQPQHF
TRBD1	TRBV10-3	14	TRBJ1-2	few	TGTGCCATCAGTAACACAGGGGGCAACTATGGCTACACCTTC	CAISNTGGNYGYTF
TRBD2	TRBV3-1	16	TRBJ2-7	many	TGTGCCAGCAGCCAAGAAAGGACTAGCGGAGTTTACGAGCAGTACTTC	CASSQERTSGVYEQYF
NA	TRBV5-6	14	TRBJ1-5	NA	TGTGCCAGCAGCTCCAGTGGAGTAGGTCAGCCCCAGCATTTT	CASSSSGVGQPQHF
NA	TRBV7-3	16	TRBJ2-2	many	TGTGCCAGCTCCAAGGGGGGACAGCGAGGGACCGGGGAGCTGTTTTTT	CASSKGGQRGTGELFF